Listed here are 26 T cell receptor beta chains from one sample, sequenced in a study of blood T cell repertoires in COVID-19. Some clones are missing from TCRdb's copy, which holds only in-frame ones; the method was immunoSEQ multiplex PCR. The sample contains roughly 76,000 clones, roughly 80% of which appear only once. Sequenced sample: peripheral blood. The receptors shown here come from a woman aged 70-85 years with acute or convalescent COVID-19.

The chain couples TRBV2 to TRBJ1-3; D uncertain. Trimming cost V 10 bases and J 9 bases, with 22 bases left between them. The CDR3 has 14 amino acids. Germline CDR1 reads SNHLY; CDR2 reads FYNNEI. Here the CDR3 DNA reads TGTGCCAACTCGCCCCTCGGAGGAGCGGGCACCATATATTTT. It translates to CANSPLGGAGTIYF.

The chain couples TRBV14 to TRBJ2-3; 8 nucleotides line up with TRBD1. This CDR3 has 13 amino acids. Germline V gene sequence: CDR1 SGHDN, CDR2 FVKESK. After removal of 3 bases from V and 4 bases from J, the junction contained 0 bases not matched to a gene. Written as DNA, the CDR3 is TGTGCCAGCAGCCAGACAGGGGCAGATACGCAGTATTTT. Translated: CASSQTGADTQYF. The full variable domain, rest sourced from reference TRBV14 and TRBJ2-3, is EAGVTQFPSHSVIEKGQTVTLRCDPISGHDNLYWYRRVMGKEIKFLLHFVKESKQDESGMPNNRFLAERTGGTYSTLKVQPAELEDSGVYFCASSQTGADTQYFGPGTRLTVL.

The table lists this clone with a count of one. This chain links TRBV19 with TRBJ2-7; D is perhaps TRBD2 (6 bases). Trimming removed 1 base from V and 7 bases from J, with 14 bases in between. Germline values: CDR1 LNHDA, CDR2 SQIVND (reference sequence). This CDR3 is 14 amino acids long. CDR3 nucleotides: TGTGCCAGTAGTATAGCCACGGGACTCCAAGAGCAGTACTTC. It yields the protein CASSIATGLQEQYF. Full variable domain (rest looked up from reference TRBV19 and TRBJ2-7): DGGITQSPKYLFRKEGQNVTLSCEQNLNHDAMYWYRQDPGQGLRLIYYSQIVNDFQKGDIAEGYSVSREKKESFPLTVTSAQKNPTAFYLCASSIATGLQEQYFGPGTRLTVT.

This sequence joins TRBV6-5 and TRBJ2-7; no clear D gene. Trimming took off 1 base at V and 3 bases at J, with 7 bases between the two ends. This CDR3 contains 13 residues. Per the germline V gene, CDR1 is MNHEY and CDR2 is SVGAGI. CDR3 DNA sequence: TGTGCCAGCAGTTACTTTGGCGGCTACGAGCAGTACTTC. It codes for CASSYFGGYEQYF.

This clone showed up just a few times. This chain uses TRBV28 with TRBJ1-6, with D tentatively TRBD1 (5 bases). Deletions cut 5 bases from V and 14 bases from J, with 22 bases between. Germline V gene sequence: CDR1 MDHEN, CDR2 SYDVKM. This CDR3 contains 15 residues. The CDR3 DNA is TGTGCCAGCAGTGGGGACCCGGGGGGATACGGGGCCCTCCACTTT. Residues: CASSGDPGGYGALHF.

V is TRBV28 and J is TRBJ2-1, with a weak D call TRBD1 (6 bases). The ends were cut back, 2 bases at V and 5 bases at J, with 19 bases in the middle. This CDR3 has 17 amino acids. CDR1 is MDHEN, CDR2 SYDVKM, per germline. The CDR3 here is CASSLSYPGDPHNEQFF. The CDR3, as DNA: TGTGCCAGCAGTTTAAGTTACCCAGGGGATCCACACAATGAGCAGTTCTTC.

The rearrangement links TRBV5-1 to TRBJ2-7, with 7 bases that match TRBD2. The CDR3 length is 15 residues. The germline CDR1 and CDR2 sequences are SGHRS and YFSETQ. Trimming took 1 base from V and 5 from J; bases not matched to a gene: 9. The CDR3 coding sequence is TGCGCCAGCAGCTTGACCCCACTAGCGATCCACGAGCAGTACTTC. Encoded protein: CASSLTPLAIHEQYF.

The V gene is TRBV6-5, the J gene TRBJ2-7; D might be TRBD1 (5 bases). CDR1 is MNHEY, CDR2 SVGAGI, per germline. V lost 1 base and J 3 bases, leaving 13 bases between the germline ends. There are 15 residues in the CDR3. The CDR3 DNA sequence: TGTGCCAGCAGTTACTTGGCCAGGGCGGACTACGAGCAGTACTTC. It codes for CASSYLARADYEQYF.

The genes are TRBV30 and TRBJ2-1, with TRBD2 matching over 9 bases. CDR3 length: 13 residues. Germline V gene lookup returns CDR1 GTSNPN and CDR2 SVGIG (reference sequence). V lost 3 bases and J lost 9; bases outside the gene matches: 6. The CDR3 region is CAWSGTSRGEQFF. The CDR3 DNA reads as TGTGCCTGGAGCGGGACTAGCCGGGGTGAGCAGTTCTTC.

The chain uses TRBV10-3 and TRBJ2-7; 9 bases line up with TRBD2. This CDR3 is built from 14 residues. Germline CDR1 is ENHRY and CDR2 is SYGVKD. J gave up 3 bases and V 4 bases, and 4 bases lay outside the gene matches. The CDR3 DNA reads TGTGCCATCAGTGGGACTAGCGCTTACTACGAGCAGTACTTC. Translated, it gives CAISGTSAYYEQYF.

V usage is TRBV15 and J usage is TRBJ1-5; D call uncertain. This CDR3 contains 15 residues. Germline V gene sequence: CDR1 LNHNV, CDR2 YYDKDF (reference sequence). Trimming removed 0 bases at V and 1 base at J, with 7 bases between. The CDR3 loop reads CATSREYSSNQPQHF. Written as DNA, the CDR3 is TGTGCCACCAGCAGAGAATACAGCAGCAATCAGCCCCAGCATTTT. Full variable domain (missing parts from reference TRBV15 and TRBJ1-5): DAMVIQNPRYQVTQFGKPVTLSCSQTLNHNVMYWYQQKSSQAPKLLFHYYDKDFNNEADTPDNFQSRRPNTSFCFLDIRSPGLGDTAMYLCATSREYSSNQPQHFGDGTRLSIL.

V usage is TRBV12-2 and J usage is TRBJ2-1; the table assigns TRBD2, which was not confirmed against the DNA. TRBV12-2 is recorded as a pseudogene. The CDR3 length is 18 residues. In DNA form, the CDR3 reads TGTGCAAGTCGCTTAGGATCCGGGACTAGCGGGAGTGACAATGAGCAGTTCTTC. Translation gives CASRLGSGTSGSDNEQFF.

Here the CDR3 reads CASSESGGISYGYTF. The CDR3 DNA is TGTGCCAGCAGTGAATCTGGAGGGATTTCCTATGGCTACACCTTC. V gene TRBV6-4 combines with J gene TRBJ1-2; D call uncertain. V lost 3 bases, J lost 4 bases, and 15 bases lay in between. Germline CDR1 reads MRHNA; CDR2 reads SNTAGT. This CDR3 is built from 15 residues.

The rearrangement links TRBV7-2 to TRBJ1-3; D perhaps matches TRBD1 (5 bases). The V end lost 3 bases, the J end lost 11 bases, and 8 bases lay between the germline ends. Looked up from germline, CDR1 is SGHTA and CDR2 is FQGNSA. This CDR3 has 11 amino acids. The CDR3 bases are TGTGCCAGCAGCTTTGACAGTCCCATATATTTT. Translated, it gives CASSFDSPIYF. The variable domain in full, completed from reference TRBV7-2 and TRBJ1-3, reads GAGVSQSPSNKVTEKGKDVELRCDPISGHTALYWYRQSLGQGLEFLIYFQGNSAPDKSGLPSDRFSAERTGGSVSTLTIQRTQQEDSAVYLCASSFDSPIYFGEGSWLTVV.

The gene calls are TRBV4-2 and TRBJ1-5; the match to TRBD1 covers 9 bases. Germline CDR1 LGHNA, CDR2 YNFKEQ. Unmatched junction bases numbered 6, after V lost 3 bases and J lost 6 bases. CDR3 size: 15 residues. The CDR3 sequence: CASSQSQGAGQPQHF. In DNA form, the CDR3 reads TGTGCCAGCAGCCAGTCACAGGGGGCAGGTCAGCCCCAGCATTTT.

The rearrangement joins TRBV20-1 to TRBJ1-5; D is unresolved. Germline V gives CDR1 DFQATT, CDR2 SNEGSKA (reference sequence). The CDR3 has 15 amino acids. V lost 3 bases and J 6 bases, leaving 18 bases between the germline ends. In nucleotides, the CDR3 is TGCAGTGCTAGTGCGATCCGGGCGCGGGGTCAGCCCCAGCATTTT. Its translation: CSASAIRARGQPQHF.

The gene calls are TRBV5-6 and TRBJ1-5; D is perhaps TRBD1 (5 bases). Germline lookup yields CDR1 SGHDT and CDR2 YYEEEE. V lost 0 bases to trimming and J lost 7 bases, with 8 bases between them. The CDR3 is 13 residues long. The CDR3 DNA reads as TGTGCCAGCAGCTTGGGGTGGGGCCAGCCCCAGCATTTT. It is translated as CASSLGWGQPQHF. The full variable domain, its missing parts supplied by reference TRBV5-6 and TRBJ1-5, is DAGVTQSPTHLIKTRGQQVTLRCSPKSGHDTVSWYQQALGQGPQFIFQYYEEEERQRGNFPDRFSGHQFPNYSSELNVNALLLGDSALYLCASSLGWGQPQHFGDGTRLSIL.

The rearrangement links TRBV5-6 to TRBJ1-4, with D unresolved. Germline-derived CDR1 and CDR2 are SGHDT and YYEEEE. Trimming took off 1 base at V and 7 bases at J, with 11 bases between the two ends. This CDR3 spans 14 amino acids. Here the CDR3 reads CASSLTGYGEKLFF. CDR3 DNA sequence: TGTGCCAGCAGCTTGACGGGATACGGTGAAAAACTGTTTTTT.

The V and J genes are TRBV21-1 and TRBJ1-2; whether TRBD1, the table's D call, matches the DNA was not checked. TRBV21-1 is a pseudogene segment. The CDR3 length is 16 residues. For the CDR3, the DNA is TGTGCCAGCACCATAAATCTTCCGGGACAGGGCAAAGGCTACACCTTC. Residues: CASTINLPGQGKGYTF.

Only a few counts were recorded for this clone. CDR3 in DNA: TGTGCCAGCAGCCACGCTAGCGGGAAAGGGCCCTACGAGCAGTACTTC. This encodes CASSHASGKGPYEQYF. The V and J genes are TRBV3-1 (or the pseudogene TRBV3-2) and TRBJ2-7; 9 bases match TRBD2. This CDR3 is 16 amino acids long. V lost 3 bases to trimming and J lost 2 bases; unmatched junction nucleotides: 8. Germline V gene data show CDR1 as LGHDT and CDR2 as YNNKEL (reference sequence).

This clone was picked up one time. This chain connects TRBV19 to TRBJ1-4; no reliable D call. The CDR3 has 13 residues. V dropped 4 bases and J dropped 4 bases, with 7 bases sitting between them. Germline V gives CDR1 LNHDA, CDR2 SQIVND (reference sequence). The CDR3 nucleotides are TGTGCCAGTAGTAATTCCCTTAATGAAAAACTGTTTTTT. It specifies CASSNSLNEKLFF. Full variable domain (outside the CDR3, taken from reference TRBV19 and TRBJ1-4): DGGITQSPKYLFRKEGQNVTLSCEQNLNHDAMYWYRQDPGQGLRLIYYSQIVNDFQKGDIAEGYSVSREKKESFPLTVTSAQKNPTAFYLCASSNSLNEKLFFGSGTQLSVL.

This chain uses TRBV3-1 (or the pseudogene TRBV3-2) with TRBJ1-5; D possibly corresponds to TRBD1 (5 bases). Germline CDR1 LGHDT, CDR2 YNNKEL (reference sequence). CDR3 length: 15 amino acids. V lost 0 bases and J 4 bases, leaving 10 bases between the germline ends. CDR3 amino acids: CASSQDRTTNQPQHF. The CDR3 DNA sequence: TGTGCCAGCAGCCAAGATAGGACAACTAATCAGCCCCAGCATTTT.

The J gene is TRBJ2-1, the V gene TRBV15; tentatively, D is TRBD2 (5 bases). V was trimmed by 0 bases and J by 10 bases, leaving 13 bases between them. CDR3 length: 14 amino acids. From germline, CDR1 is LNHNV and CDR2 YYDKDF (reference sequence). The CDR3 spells CATSRDTGIREQFF. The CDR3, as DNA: TGTGCCACCAGCAGAGATACGGGGATTAGGGAGCAGTTCTTC.

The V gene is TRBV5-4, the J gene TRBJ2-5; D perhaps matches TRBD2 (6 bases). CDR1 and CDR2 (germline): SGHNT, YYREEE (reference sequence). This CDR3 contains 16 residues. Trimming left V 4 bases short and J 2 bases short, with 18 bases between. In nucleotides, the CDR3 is TGTGCCAGCAGCCCCGGACGCGGGATAGATCAAGAGACCCAGTACTTC. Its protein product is CASSPGRGIDQETQYF.

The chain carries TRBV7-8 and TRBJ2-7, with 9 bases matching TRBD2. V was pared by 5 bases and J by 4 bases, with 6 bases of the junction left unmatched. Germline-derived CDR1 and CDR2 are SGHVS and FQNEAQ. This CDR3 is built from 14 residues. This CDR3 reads CASSPVAGGYEQYF. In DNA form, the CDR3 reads TGTGCCAGCAGCCCCGTGGCGGGAGGGTACGAGCAGTACTTC.

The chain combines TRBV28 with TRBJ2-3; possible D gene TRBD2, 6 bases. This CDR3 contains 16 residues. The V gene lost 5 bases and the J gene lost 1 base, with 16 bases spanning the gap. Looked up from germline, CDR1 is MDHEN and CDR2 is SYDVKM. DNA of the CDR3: TGTGCCAGCAGTCGACCTTTAGGAGGGGGCACAGATACGCAGTATTTT. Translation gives CASSRPLGGGTDTQYF.